This TCR beta chain emerged from a study of spatial heterogeneity in lung cancer. Regarding the study as a whole: Relative to follow-up, resection was when ubiquitous expanded tumor TCRs appeared more in blood.

With 0 bases clipped from V and 0 bases from J, the junction kept 9 bases outside the gene matches. The germline V gene has CDR1 LNHNV and CDR2 YYDKDF (reference sequence). This CDR3 contains 18 residues. In the library, each TCR cDNA molecule bore its own unique molecular identifier. TCRdb reprocessed the 5' RACE reads via MiXCR and lists one record per CDR3 protein. Here the sample spans hundreds of distinct CDR3 sequences, 10% to 15% being singletons. This clonotype was seen repeatedly, ten times or more. What it binds is not known. As to time point: sample taken at primary tumor resection. Tumor, nontumor lung or frozen PBMC supplied whole RNA, sequenced without sorting.

The starting material was PBMCs, obtained at surgery. The TCR was taken from a male donor with early-stage non-small cell lung cancer. This rearrangement joins TRBV15 to TRBJ1-1; 8 positions agree with TRBD1. The CDR3 loop reads CATSRDRSQGAVNTEAFF. CDR3 DNA sequence: TGTGCCACCAGCAGAGATCGGTCCCAGGGGGCTGTGAACACTGAAGCTTTCTTT. The full variable domain, completed using reference TRBV15 and TRBJ1-1, is DAMVIQNPRYQVTQFGKPVTLSCSQTLNHNVMYWYQQKSSQAPKLLFHYYDKDFNNEADTPDNFQSRRPNTSFCFLDIRSPGLGDTAMYLCATSRDRSQGAVNTEAFFGQGTRLTVV.